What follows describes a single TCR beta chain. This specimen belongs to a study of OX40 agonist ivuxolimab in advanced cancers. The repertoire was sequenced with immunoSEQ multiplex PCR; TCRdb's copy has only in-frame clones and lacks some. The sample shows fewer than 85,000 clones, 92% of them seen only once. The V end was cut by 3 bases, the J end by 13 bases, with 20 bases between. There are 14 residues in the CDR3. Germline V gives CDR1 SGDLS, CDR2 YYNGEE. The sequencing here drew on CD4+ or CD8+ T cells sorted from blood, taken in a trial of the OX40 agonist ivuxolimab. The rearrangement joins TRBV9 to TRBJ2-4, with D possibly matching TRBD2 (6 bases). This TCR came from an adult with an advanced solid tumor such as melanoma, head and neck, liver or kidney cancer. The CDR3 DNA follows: TGTGCCAGCAGCGAGCGGGCAAGTTTAGTTCCACAGTACTTC. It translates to CASSERASLVPQYF.